Listed below are T cell receptor beta chains from one sample, sequenced in a study of blood T cells in healthy people across ages. TCRdb reprocessed the 5' RACE reads with MiXCR, giving one entry per CDR3 protein. This table has 1.5 million to 2 million distinct CDR3 sequences, 30% to 40% appearing once. The sample was blood. These receptors were taken from a human donor in good health. Both conserved end residues are part of each CDR3. A D gene is named only where the DNA matches it firmly. Clone size is shown for a subset of rows, as once, few, many or a class of expanded clone.

NA TRBJ2-4 TRBV27 NA TGTGCCAGCAGTTTATCTGCCAAAAACATTCAGTACTTC CASSLSAKNIQYF
NA TRBJ1-2 TRBV7-3 NA TGCGCCAGCAGCTTGGGCGGAGGGTCCAACTATGGCTACACCTTC CASSLGGGSNYGYTF
NA TRBJ1-1 TRBV7-2 TRBD1 TGTGCCAGCAGCTTGACAGGGAACACTGGAGCTTTCTTT CASSLTGNTGAFF
NA TRBJ2-3 TRBV11-2 TRBD2 TGTGCCAGCAGCTTAGAATTAGCGGGGGGCCTCCGGGATACGCAGTATTTT CASSLELAGGLRDTQYF
few TRBJ2-1 TRBV12-3/TRBV12-4 NA TGTGCCAGCAGTTTTATACCTGAGATACCCCCTGGGGATGAGCAGTTCTTC CASSFIPEIPPGDEQFF
NA TRBJ2-2 TRBV9 NA TGTGCCAGCAGCGTCCAAGCGGGTCAGTCCACCGGGGAGCTGTTTTTT CASSVQAGQSTGELFF
few TRBJ1-2 TRBV15 TRBD1 TGTGCCACCAGCAGTCCGGGACAGGGGTTTGTAGGCTACACCTTC CATSSPGQGFVGYTF
NA TRBJ2-7 TRBV20-1 NA TGCAGTGCGAGAAAGTTCGGTCTTATCGAAGGGTCCTACGAGCAGTACTTC CSARKFGLIEGSYEQYF
NA TRBJ1-2 TRBV5-1 NA TGCGCCAGCAGCCTGGACACCGGGGACTATGGCTACACCTTC CASSLDTGDYGYTF
few TRBJ2-3 TRBV12-3/TRBV12-4 TRBD2 TGTGCCAGCAGCCCCGGGACTAGCCCTCTCACAGATACGCAGTATTTT CASSPGTSPLTDTQYF
NA TRBJ1-2 TRBV7-2 NA TGTGCCGGCAGCTTAGGCCCAGGGAGGGGCTACACCTTC CAGSLGPGRGYTF
NA TRBJ2-3 TRBV18 TRBD1 TGTGCCAGCTCACCACCCGGCCAGGGGGACACAGATACGCAGTATTTT CASSPPGQGDTDTQYF
NA TRBJ2-5 TRBV5-1 NA TGCGCCAGCAGCCCGACAGGATCGGAGACCCAGTACTTC CASSPTGSETQYF
NA TRBJ1-2 TRBV12-3/TRBV12-4 NA TGTGCCAGCAGTCCCCGACGGCTTAACTATGGCTACACCTTC CASSPRRLNYGYTF
NA TRBJ1-2 TRBV7-2 NA TGTGCCAGCAGCGTACAAACCTCTAACTATGGCTACACCTTC CASSVQTSNYGYTF
NA TRBJ1-5 TRBV12-3/TRBV12-4 NA TGTGCCAGCAGTCATGGAATACAGGGTTATAGCAATCAGCCCCAGCATTTT CASSHGIQGYSNQPQHF
few TRBJ2-1 TRBV29-1 NA TGCAGCGCCACTCTCGAGCCCTACAATGAGCAGTTCTTC CSATLEPYNEQFF
few TRBJ2-7 TRBV7-9 NA TGTGCCAGCAGCTTAGTTTGGTCTGACTCCTACGAGCAGTACTTC CASSLVWSDSYEQYF
NA TRBJ2-3 TRBV6-5 TRBD2 TGTGCCAGCAGTTTCCCGGGACTAGCGGCTAGCACAGATACGCAGTATTTT CASSFPGLAASTDTQYF
NA TRBJ2-7 TRBV20-1 NA TGCAGTGCTAGACCCCTATATGACCGAAGCTACGAGCAGTACTTC CSARPLYDRSYEQYF
few TRBJ1-2 TRBV10-2 NA TGCGCCAGCGTCGGGAGGAGCGGAGGAGGCTACACCTTC CASVGRSGGGYTF
NA TRBJ1-2 TRBV28 NA TGTGCCAGCAGTTTACGGTCCGGGACATACTATGGCTACACCTTC CASSLRSGTYYGYTF
few TRBJ2-1 TRBV4-1 NA TGCGCCAGCAGCCAACCCGGGGGAACGGGCCCCTACAATGAGCAGTTCTTC CASSQPGGTGPYNEQFF
NA TRBJ2-2 TRBV6-6 TRBD1 TGTGCCATCAAGGGGGCAGGGGGCAACACCGGGGAGCTGTTTTTT CAIKGAGGNTGELFF
NA TRBJ2-7 TRBV6-5 TRBD1 TGTACCAGCAGTGGACAGGGTTCCCACGAGCAGTACTTC CTSSGQGSHEQYF
NA TRBJ1-5 TRBV12-3/TRBV12-4 NA TGTGCCAGCAGTTCGACCAGGGGAGGTCAGCCCCAGCATTTT CASSSTRGGQPQHF
few TRBJ1-6 TRBV15 NA TGTGCCACCGCTTCCAGCTCCTATAATTCACCCCTCCACTTT CATASSSYNSPLHF
NA TRBJ2-3 TRBV11-1 TRBD2 TGTGCCAGCAGCGTTCGATTCCAGCGGGGACGGACTGGGAGCTCGCAGTATTTT CASSVRFQRGRTGSSQYF
many TRBJ1-2 TRBV4-1 TRBD1 TGCGCCAGCAGCCAAGAGACAGGGGGCGGCTACACCTTC CASSQETGGGYTF
NA TRBJ2-3 TRBV24-1 TRBD1 TGTGCCACAGCCGGACAGGTCACAGATACGCAGTATTTT CATAGQVTDTQYF
NA TRBJ1-5 TRBV12-3/TRBV12-4 TRBD1 TGTGCCAGCAGTTCCGGGACAGCCGAATTCCAGCATTTT CASSSGTAEFQHF
NA TRBJ1-1 TRBV7-9 TRBD1 TGCGCCAGCAGCACCAGGGACAGGCAGAACACTGAAGCTTTCTTT CASSTRDRQNTEAFF